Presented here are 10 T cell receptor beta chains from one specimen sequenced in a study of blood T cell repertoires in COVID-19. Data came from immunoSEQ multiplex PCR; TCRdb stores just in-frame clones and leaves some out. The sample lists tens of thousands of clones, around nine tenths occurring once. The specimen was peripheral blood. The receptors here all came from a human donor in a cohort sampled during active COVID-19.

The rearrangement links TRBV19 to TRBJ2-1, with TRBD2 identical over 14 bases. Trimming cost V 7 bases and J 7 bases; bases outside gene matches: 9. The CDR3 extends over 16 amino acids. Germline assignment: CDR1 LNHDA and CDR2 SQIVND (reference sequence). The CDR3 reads CASNRLAGGLENEQFF. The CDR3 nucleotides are TGTGCCAGTAATCGACTAGCGGGAGGGCTAGAAAATGAGCAGTTCTTC.

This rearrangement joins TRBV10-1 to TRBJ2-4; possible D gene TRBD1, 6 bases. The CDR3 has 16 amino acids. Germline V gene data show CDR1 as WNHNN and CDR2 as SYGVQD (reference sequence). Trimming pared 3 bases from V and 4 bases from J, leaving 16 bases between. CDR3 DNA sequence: TGCGCCAGCAGTGATAATAAACAGGGAAGTAAAAACATTCAGTACTTC. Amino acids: CASSDNKQGSKNIQYF.

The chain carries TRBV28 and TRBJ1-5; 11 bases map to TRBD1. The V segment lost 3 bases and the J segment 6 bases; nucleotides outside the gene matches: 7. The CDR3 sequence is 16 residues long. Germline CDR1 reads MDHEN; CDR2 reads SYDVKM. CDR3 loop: CASSFVPGTGGQPQHF. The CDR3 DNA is TGTGCCAGCAGTTTTGTCCCCGGGACAGGGGGTCAGCCCCAGCATTTT. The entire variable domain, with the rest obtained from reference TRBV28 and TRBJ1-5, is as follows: DVKVTQSSRYLVKRTGEKVFLECVQDMDHENMFWYRQDPGLGLRLIYFSYDVKMKEKGDIPEGYSVSREKKERFSLILESASTNQTSMYLCASSFVPGTGGQPQHFGDGTRLSIL.

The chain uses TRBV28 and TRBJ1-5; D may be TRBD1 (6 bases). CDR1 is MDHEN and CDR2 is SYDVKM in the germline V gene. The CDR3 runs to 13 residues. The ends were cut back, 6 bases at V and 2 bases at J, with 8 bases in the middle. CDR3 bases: TGTGCCAGCAGGTGGACAGGCAATCAGCCCCAGCATTTT. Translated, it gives CASRWTGNQPQHF.

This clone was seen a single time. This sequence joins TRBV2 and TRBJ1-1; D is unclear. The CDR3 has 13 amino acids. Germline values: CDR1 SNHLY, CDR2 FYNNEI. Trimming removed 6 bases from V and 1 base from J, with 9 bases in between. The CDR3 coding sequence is TGTGCCAGCAGCCTACAGCCGAACACTGAAGCTTTCTTT. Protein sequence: CASSLQPNTEAFF. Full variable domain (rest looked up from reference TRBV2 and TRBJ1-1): EPEVTQTPSHQVTQMGQEVILRCVPISNHLYFYWYRQILGQKVEFLVSFYNNEISEKSEIFDDQFSVERPDGSNFTLKIRSTKLEDSAMYFCASSLQPNTEAFFGQGTRLTVV.

CDR3 in amino acids: CAWSVRVGQGRSEKLFF. In nucleotides, the CDR3 is TGTGCCTGGAGTGTACGGGTCGGACAGGGGAGGAGTGAAAAACTGTTTTTT. This sequence joins TRBV30 and TRBJ1-4; 9 nucleotides align to TRBD1. Trimming removed 0 bases from V and 7 bases from J; junction bases left unmatched: 12. The CDR3 extends over 17 amino acids. Germline lookup yields CDR1 GTSNPN and CDR2 SVGIG (reference sequence).

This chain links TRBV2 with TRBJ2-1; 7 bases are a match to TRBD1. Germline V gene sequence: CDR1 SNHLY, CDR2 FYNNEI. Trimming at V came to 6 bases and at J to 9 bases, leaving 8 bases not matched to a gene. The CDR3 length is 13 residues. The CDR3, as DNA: TGTGCCAGCAGGGTGACAGGGCCTGTTGAGCAGTTCTTC. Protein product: CASRVTGPVEQFF. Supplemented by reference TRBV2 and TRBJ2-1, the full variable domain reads EPEVTQTPSHQVTQMGQEVILRCVPISNHLYFYWYRQILGQKVEFLVSFYNNEISEKSEIFDDQFSVERPDGSNFTLKIRSTKLEDSAMYFCASRVTGPVEQFFGPGTRLTVL.

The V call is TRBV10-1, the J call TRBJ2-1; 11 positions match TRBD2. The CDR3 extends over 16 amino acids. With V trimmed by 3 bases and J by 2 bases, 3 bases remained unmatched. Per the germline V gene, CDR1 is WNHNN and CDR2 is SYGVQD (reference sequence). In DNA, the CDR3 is TGCGCCAGCAGTGACCCGACTAGCGGGGCCTACAATGAGCAGTTCTTC. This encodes CASSDPTSGAYNEQFF.

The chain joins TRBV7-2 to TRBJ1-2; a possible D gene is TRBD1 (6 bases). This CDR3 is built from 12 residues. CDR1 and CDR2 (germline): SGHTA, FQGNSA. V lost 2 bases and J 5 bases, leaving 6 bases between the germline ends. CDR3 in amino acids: CASSLQGYGYTF. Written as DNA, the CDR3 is TGTGCCAGCAGCTTACAGGGGTATGGCTACACCTTC.

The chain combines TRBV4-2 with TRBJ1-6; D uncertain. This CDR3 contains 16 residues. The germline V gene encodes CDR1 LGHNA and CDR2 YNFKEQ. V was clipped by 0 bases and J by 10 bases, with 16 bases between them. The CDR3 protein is CASSQDFNQGGSPLHF. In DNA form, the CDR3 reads TGTGCCAGCAGCCAAGATTTTAACCAAGGAGGATCACCCCTCCACTTT.